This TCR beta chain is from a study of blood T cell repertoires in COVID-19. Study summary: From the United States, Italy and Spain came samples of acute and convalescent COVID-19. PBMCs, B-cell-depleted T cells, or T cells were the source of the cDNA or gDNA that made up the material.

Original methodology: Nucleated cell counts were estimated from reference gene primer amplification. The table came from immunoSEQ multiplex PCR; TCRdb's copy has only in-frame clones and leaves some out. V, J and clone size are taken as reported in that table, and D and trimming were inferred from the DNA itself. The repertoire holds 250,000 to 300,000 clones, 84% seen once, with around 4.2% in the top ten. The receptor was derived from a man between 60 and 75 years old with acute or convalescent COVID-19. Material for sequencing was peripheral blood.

The CDR3 DNA follows: TGTGCCAGCATTGATCTAGCGGGACGACGGGTCGGGGAGCTGTTTTTT. Amino acids: CASIDLAGRRVGELFF. V gene TRBV27 combines with J gene TRBJ2-2; TRBD2 matches at 9 bases. The CDR3 runs to 16 residues. The germline V gene has CDR1 MNHEY and CDR2 SMNVEV (reference sequence). V trimming: 7 bases; J trimming: 7 bases; junction bases outside the gene matches: 13.